These 2 T cell receptor beta chains were all obtained from the same sample, sequenced in a study of cytomegalovirus exposure and HLA in healthy donors. Vbeta (60) and Jbeta (13) primers were used in the PCR. Profiling relied on immunoSEQ multiplex PCR, and the TCRdb table lists in-frame clones only, not all of them. The data contain approximately 160,000 clones, under 90% of them singletons. Sequenced input: PBMCs. Receptors originate from a man younger than 35 in good health and CMV-seronegative.

This clone was counted a single time. This chain links TRBV2 with TRBJ2-7, with TRBD2 identical over 10 bases. Looked up from germline, CDR1 is SNHLY and CDR2 is FYNNEI. The CDR3 sequence is 21 residues long. The V gene end was trimmed by 6 bases and the J gene end by 5 bases; junction bases not matched to a gene: 28. DNA for the CDR3: TGTGCCAGCAGCGACCCAATTCCGTTGCTAAATCCGAGCGGGAGGGCCGACGAGCAGTACTTC. Its protein is CASSDPIPLLNPSGRADEQYF.

V and J are TRBV11-3 and TRBJ2-7; 8 bases match TRBD1. Germline CDR1 and CDR2: SGHNT and YENEEA. Losses at the gene ends were 5 bases for V and 7 bases for J; bases not matched to a gene: 7. This CDR3 region has 13 residues. The CDR3 DNA sequence: TGTGCCAGCAGCCCCAGGACAGGGCGAGAGCAGTACTTC. It codes for CASSPRTGREQYF.